This TCR beta chain originates from a study of shared clonotypes between healthy human individuals. The CDR3 spans 13 residues. V was pared by 4 bases and J by 2 bases, with 8 bases between. Germline CDR1 and CDR2: MNHEY and SVGAGI. Terminally differentiated effector memory CD45RA+ cells were excluded from the naive CD8 cells, which were CD45RO-negative and positively selected for CCR7. Method: immunoSEQ multiplex PCR; TCRdb's copy keeps in-frame clones and lacks some. The table includes fewer than 800,000 clones, about 92% detected once. The gene calls are TRBV6-5 and TRBJ1-1, with no clear D. The sample was naive CD8+ T cells sorted from blood. The sequence derives from a man aged 25-40 years in good health. The chain's CDR3 is CASSWEPNTEAFF. The CDR3 DNA reads TGTGCCAGCAGTTGGGAGCCCAACACTGAAGCTTTCTTT.